The subject of this entry is one T cell receptor beta chain. The junction and the germline gene differ at one end; a read error may be behind it. This record comes from a study of blood T cell repertoires in COVID-19. Recruitment covered about two dozen US areas and drew participants whose ages spanned roughly 18 to 90 years. This CDR3 spans 15 amino acids. Germline assignment: CDR1 SQVTM and CDR2 ANQGSEA. Original processing notes: The assay estimated nucleated cells by amplifying reference gene primers. Here immunoSEQ multiplex PCR was the method, and the copy in TCRdb shows in-frame clones only, minus some. From that table come the V and J calls and clone size; the DNA was used to work out D and trimming. The sample consists of roughly 170,000 clones, around 82% of them appearing once.

The specimen was PBMCs or T cells enriched from blood (not recorded which). This receptor was identified in a woman aged 45-65 years in a cohort exposed to, infected with or recovered from COVID-19 (not recorded which). This rearrangement joins TRBV29-1 to TRBJ1-4; TRBD1 might be the D (6 bases). Written as DNA, the CDR3 is TGCAGCGCAAGGATAGGGTTGGGGGCTAACGAAAAACTGTTTTTT. This translates into CSARIGLGANEKLFF.